Listed here is a single T cell receptor beta chain. This CDR3 comprises 15 residues. Trimming at V came to 4 bases and at J to 2 bases, leaving 7 bases not matched to a gene. Germline lookup yields CDR1 KGHSH and CDR2 LQKENI. This sample is part of a study of technical replicates of blood from four donors. Assay used: immunoSEQ multiplex PCR; TCRdb lists only in-frame clones, some missing. The sample records about 80,000 clones, roughly 91% being singletons. The receptor's source is a human donor in good health. The sample comprised T cells isolated from PBMCs. This chain joins TRBV18 and TRBJ2-7, with 8 bases lining up with TRBD2. The CDR3 DNA reads TGTGCCAGCTCACGTGGCCGGGGGGGAACCTACGAGCAGTACTTC. Protein: CASSRGRGGTYEQYF.